The 5 T cell receptor beta chains presented below share a single source sample, sequenced in a study of T cell repertoires in cytomegalovirus infection. Their antigens remain unidentified. TCRdb reprocessed the reads via MiXCR and lists one record per CDR3 protein. The sample has roughly 310,000 distinct CDR3 sequences, about 29% seen once. Sequencing used cultured PBMCs, obtained from culture after CMV antigen stimulation. Every receptor here comes from a human donor in good health (CMV status not recorded). Some clones in this sample may be carry-over from other donors' samples.

This clonotype was observed a single time. The genes are TRBV7-9 and TRBJ2-1; 7 bases match TRBD2. The CDR3 extends over 16 amino acids. Losses at the gene ends were 3 bases for V and 5 bases for J; bases not matched to a gene: 10. Germline V gene data show CDR1 as SEHNR and CDR2 as FQNEAQ (reference sequence). In DNA, the CDR3 is TGTGCCAGCAGCTTGGTGAGGCTAGCGGTCGACAATGAGCAGTTCTTC. It yields the protein CASSLVRLAVDNEQFF.

A few counts support this clonotype. V gene TRBV20-1 combines with J gene TRBJ2-1; tentatively, D is TRBD1 (7 bases). The V gene's germline CDR1 is DFQATT and CDR2 SNEGSKA (reference sequence). Trimming took off 1 base at V and 9 bases at J, with 16 bases between the two ends. The CDR3 sequence is 14 residues long. CDR3 region: CSARGQGGLLEQFF. CDR3 DNA: TGCAGTGCTAGAGGACAGGGAGGTCTTCTTGAGCAGTTCTTC.

The chain links TRBV20-1 to TRBJ2-3; 7 bases are a match to TRBD2. Germline lookup yields CDR1 DFQATT and CDR2 SNEGSKA (reference sequence). The CDR3 has 13 residues. Losses at the gene ends were 6 bases for V and 5 bases for J; bases not matched to a gene: 8. The CDR3 spells CSAPRERIDTQYF. CDR3 bases: TGCAGTGCCCCGCGGGAGAGGATAGATACGCAGTATTTT.

This clonotype was observed a few times. V gene TRBV6-1 combines with J gene TRBJ2-5; D gene uncertain. CDR3 size: 14 residues. Germline loops: CDR1 MNHNS, CDR2 SASEGT. The V gene lost 0 bases and the J gene lost 5 bases, with 10 bases spanning the gap. The CDR3 protein is CASSEAPRAETQYF. The CDR3 DNA sequence: TGTGCCAGCAGTGAAGCACCCCGAGCGGAGACCCAGTACTTC.

This chain joins TRBV29-1 and TRBJ1-4; D is unresolved. This CDR3 contains 14 residues. V was trimmed by 5 bases and J by 6 bases, leaving 16 bases between them. CDR1 SQVTM and CDR2 ANQGSEA come from the germline V gene. The CDR3 here is CSVSEGNGDEKLFF. The CDR3 region has the DNA TGCAGCGTTTCCGAGGGCAATGGGGATGAAAAACTGTTTTTT.